This TCR beta chain emerged from a study of response to subunit inactivated influenza vaccine. TCRdb passed the RT-PCR reads through MiXCR, listing each CDR3 protein once. The repertoire includes 610,000 or so distinct CDR3 sequences, less than 15% of them detected once, and 11% sits in the top ten. Germline CDR1 reads SGHRS; CDR2 reads YFSETQ. The CDR3 covers 15 residues. V lost 4 bases, J lost 2 bases, and 15 bases lay in between. The V gene is TRBV5-1, the J gene TRBJ1-2; D is uncertain. The source is a man aged 45 to 65 who received an inactivated influenza vaccine. The material was PBMCs from blood, obtained 11 to 12 days after vaccination. The CDR3 DNA reads TGCGCCAGCAGCCCGCAATTAGGGCGGAACTATGGCTACACCTTC. Protein product: CASSPQLGRNYGYTF.